The 17 T cell receptor beta chains presented below share a single source sample, sequenced in a study of blood T cell repertoires in COVID-19. The table came from immunoSEQ multiplex PCR; TCRdb's copy has only in-frame clones and leaves some out. The repertoire includes approximately 29,000 clones, 85% to 95% of them detected once, and approximately 0.78% sits in the top ten. The sequenced material came from peripheral blood. All receptors come from a woman in her seventies with COVID-19, enrolled during active disease.

This sequence joins TRBV15 and TRBJ2-1; D is uncertain. Germline-derived CDR1 and CDR2 are LNHNV and YYDKDF (reference sequence). Between the trimmed V and J ends, which lost 6 bases and 8 bases, there was a span of 11 bases. This CDR3 spans 12 amino acids. CDR3 protein: CATSRRQDEQFF. The CDR3 region has the DNA TGTGCCACCAGTCGACGTCAGGATGAGCAGTTCTTC. The full variable domain, with the rest looked up from reference TRBV15 and TRBJ2-1, is DAMVIQNPRYQVTQFGKPVTLSCSQTLNHNVMYWYQQKSSQAPKLLFHYYDKDFNNEADTPDNFQSRRPNTSFCFLDIRSPGLGDTAMYLCATSRRQDEQFFGPGTRLTVL.

On this clone: Other DNA variants within this sample encode the same CDR3. The chain joins TRBV9 to TRBJ2-1, with 13 bases identical to TRBD2. The germline V gene encodes CDR1 SGDLS and CDR2 YYNGEE. The ends lost 0 bases at V and 6 bases at J; junction bases unmatched: 3. This CDR3 contains 16 residues. For the CDR3, the DNA is TGTGCCAGCAGCGTAGGCGGACTAGCGGGAGTCAATGAGCAGTTCTTC. Protein sequence: CASSVGGLAGVNEQFF. Based on the CDR3 plus reference TRBV9 and TRBJ2-1, the full variable domain is DSGVTQTPKHLITATGQRVTLRCSPRSGDLSVYWYQQSLDQGLQFLIQYYNGEERAKGNILERFSAQQFPDLHSELNLSSLELGDSALYFCASSVGGLAGVNEQFFGPGTRLTVL.

The genes are TRBV7-9 and TRBJ1-3; 9 bases line up with TRBD1. Trimming took 4 bases from V and 0 from J; bases not matched to a gene: 10. Germline V lookup: CDR1 SEHNR, CDR2 FQNEAQ (reference sequence). CDR3 length equals 18 residues. The CDR3 reads CASSSGPGTGNSGNTIYF. CDR3 coding DNA: TGTGCCAGCAGCTCAGGTCCCGGGACAGGGAACTCTGGAAACACCATATATTTT.

The chain employs TRBV4-3 and TRBJ1-5; 7 bases are a match to TRBD1. CDR1 and CDR2 from the germline V gene are LGHNA and YSLEER. The CDR3 has 15 residues. V lost 0 bases, J lost 7 bases, and 6 bases stayed unmatched. Here the CDR3 DNA reads TGCGCCAGCAGCCAAGATAGGGGGCCTGGGCAGCCCCAGCATTTT. Its protein product is CASSQDRGPGQPQHF.

The chain links TRBV28 to TRBJ1-1; D is ambiguous. This CDR3 has 13 residues. V lost 8 bases and J lost 5, with 15 bases in between. Germline loops: CDR1 MDHEN, CDR2 SYDVKM. For the CDR3, the DNA is TGTGCCAGCGCCCCCCGGAGGGATACTGAAGCTTTCTTT. Protein: CASAPRRDTEAFF.

Note on this clone: Other DNA sequences from this sample encode an identical CDR3 as well. V usage is TRBV3-1 (or the pseudogene TRBV3-2) and J usage is TRBJ1-3; no firm D call. The CDR3 is made up of 15 amino acids. CDR1 is LGHDT, CDR2 YNNKEL, per germline (reference sequence). V was cut by 0 bases and J by 2 bases, with 8 bases left in between. In nucleotides, the CDR3 is TGTGCCAGCAGCCAAGATTTGGTAGCTGGAAACACCATATATTTT. Translation gives CASSQDLVAGNTIYF.

The chain recombines TRBV7-2 with TRBJ1-2, with 11 nucleotides matching TRBD1. The CDR3 has 15 amino acids. Germline V gene data show CDR1 as SGHTA and CDR2 as FQGNSA. Unmatched junction bases numbered 5, after V lost 4 bases and J lost 4 bases. CDR3 DNA: TGTGCCAGCAGCTCCGGGGGACAGGGGGTCTATGGCTACACCTTC. It codes for CASSSGGQGVYGYTF.

The chain uses TRBV19 and TRBJ1-5; D unclear. The germline V and J ends were trimmed by 1 base and 3 bases, with 4 bases remaining between them. CDR3 length equals 13 residues. The germline gives CDR1 LNHDA, CDR2 SQIVND (reference sequence). This chain's CDR3 is CASSIGANQPQHF. Written as DNA, the CDR3 is TGTGCCAGTAGTATAGGGGCCAATCAGCCCCAGCATTTT.

The rearrangement uses TRBV6-6 and TRBJ2-5; 9 nucleotides match TRBD2. CDR1 is MNHNY, CDR2 SVGAGI, per germline (reference sequence). J was trimmed by 2 bases and V by 5 bases; bases with no gene match: 9. This CDR3 is 16 amino acids long. The CDR3: CASSQTQAGGQETQYF. The CDR3 nucleotides read TGTGCCAGCAGTCAAACACAAGCGGGAGGACAAGAGACCCAGTACTTC.

The chain recombines TRBV7-2 with TRBJ1-5; D call uncertain. The V gene lost 0 bases and the J gene lost 6 bases, with 12 bases spanning the gap. Germline CDR1 is SGHTA and CDR2 is FQGNSA. The CDR3 spans 15 residues. In DNA, the CDR3 is TGTGCCAGCAGCTTAGCGTTTGGAGGAGGTCAGCCCCAGCATTTT. Protein product: CASSLAFGGGQPQHF.

The chain joins TRBV30 to TRBJ1-4, with D uncertain. Germline lookup yields CDR1 GTSNPN and CDR2 SVGIG (reference sequence). The CDR3 is made up of 13 amino acids. Trimming left V 2 bases short and J 7 bases short, with 11 bases between. The CDR3 sequence is CAWSSRPPEKLFF. The CDR3 nucleotides read TGTGCCTGGAGTTCGAGGCCCCCTGAAAAACTGTTTTTT.

The genes are TRBV5-1 and TRBJ2-1; 14 nucleotides line up with TRBD2. V lost 0 bases to trimming and J lost 7 bases; unmatched junction nucleotides: 6. Germline V lookup: CDR1 SGHRS, CDR2 YFSETQ. This CDR3 has 17 amino acids. CDR3 sequence reads: CASSLDGTSGSVNEQFF. The CDR3 DNA follows: TGCGCCAGCAGCTTGGACGGGACTAGCGGGAGTGTGAATGAGCAGTTCTTC.

This clone was detected only once. V is TRBV6-5 and J is TRBJ1-1; a possible D gene is TRBD1 (6 bases). CDR3 length: 14 amino acids. The V and J ends lost 6 bases and 4 bases respectively, with 15 bases between them. Germline lookup yields CDR1 MNHEY and CDR2 SVGAGI. Here the CDR3 DNA reads TGTGCCAGCAGGGATTATCAGGGGAGCACTGAAGCTTTCTTT. As protein: CASRDYQGSTEAFF.

This chain links TRBV6-5 with TRBJ2-1; 10 nucleotides line up with TRBD1. The V and J ends lost 6 bases and 7 bases, in that order; junction bases with no gene match: 0. The CDR3 has 12 residues. Germline values: CDR1 MNHEY, CDR2 SVGAGI. The chain's CDR3 is CASRDRGNEQFF. CDR3 DNA sequence: TGTGCCAGCAGGGACAGGGGGAATGAGCAGTTCTTC.

The rearrangement joins TRBV6-2 or TRBV6-3 to TRBJ2-7; D is perhaps TRBD2 (5 bases). V was shortened by 0 bases and J by 4 bases, with 16 bases between the two germline ends. This CDR3 has 16 residues. CDR1 MNHEY and CDR2 SVGEGT come from the germline V gene. The CDR3 spells CASSYSSSGVLYEQYF. For the CDR3, the DNA is TGTGCCAGCAGTTACTCGTCCTCCGGGGTTCTGTACGAGCAGTACTTC.

The chain is built from TRBV5-1 and TRBJ2-2; the match to TRBD2 covers 7 bases. Trimming took 7 bases from V and 6 from J; bases not matched to a gene: 12. The CDR3 is 15 amino acids. Germline loops: CDR1 SGHRS, CDR2 YFSETQ. CDR3 residues: CASGDYAGYSGELFF. For the CDR3, the DNA is TGCGCCAGCGGGGACTACGCGGGTTATTCCGGGGAGCTGTTTTTT.

The V call is TRBV4-2, the J call TRBJ2-3, with 8 nucleotides matching TRBD1. V lost 4 bases to trimming and J lost 1 base; unmatched junction nucleotides: 10. The CDR3 runs 17 residues. Germline-derived CDR1 and CDR2 are LGHNA and YNFKEQ. The CDR3 nucleotides are TGTGCCAGCAGCCTACCAGGGGCGGGACAGGGCACAGATACGCAGTATTTT. Translation: CASSLPGAGQGTDTQYF.